These 5 T cell receptor beta chains were sequenced from one sample in a study of T cell responses to AZD1222 COVID-19 vaccine. Clones were read by immunoSEQ multiplex PCR, and TCRdb kept only the in-frame ones, dropping some. The table lists 150,000 to 200,000 clones, 88% of them singletons, with around 10% in the top ten. Source: peripheral blood, taken 28 days after the second AZD1222 dose. These receptor sequences come from an adult who received the AZD1222 COVID-19 vaccine.

This rearrangement joins TRBV5-1 to TRBJ2-2; no firm D call. Germline V gives CDR1 SGHRS, CDR2 YFSETQ. The V end lost 0 bases, the J end lost 8 bases, and 11 bases lay between the germline ends. CDR3 length: 14 amino acids. CDR3 protein: CASSLEGPVGELFF. DNA of the CDR3: TGCGCCAGCAGCTTGGAAGGGCCAGTGGGGGAGCTGTTTTTT.

The rearrangement uses TRBV28 and TRBJ2-1; D might be TRBD1 (6 bases). The CDR3 is 11 residues long. From germline, CDR1 is MDHEN and CDR2 SYDVKM. V shed 6 bases and J shed 10 bases, with 10 bases lying between them. The CDR3 sequence: CASRTQGEQFF. In nucleotides, the CDR3 is TGTGCCAGCAGAACACAGGGAGAGCAGTTCTTC. Combining the CDR3 with reference TRBV28 and TRBJ2-1 gives the whole variable domain DVKVTQSSRYLVKRTGEKVFLECVQDMDHENMFWYRQDPGLGLRLIYFSYDVKMKEKGDIPEGYSVSREKKERFSLILESASTNQTSMYLCASRTQGEQFFGPGTRLTVL.

The chain joins TRBV18 to TRBJ2-1, with TRBD2 matching over 7 bases. This CDR3 is 15 amino acids long. Trimming took 0 bases from V and 6 from J; bases not matched to a gene: 5. Germline CDR1 reads KGHSH; CDR2 reads LQKENI. In nucleotides, the CDR3 is TGTGCCAGCTCACCACCGGGGGGGAATCCCAATGAGCAGTTCTTC. This gives the protein CASSPPGGNPNEQFF.

V gene TRBV12-2 combines with J gene TRBJ2-3; the DNA was not compared with TRBD2, the D call given in the table. TRBV12-2 is flagged as a pseudogene. The CDR3 consists of 15 residues. The DNA for the CDR3 is TGTGCAAGTCGCTTAGTCAGGAGGATGGGAGATACGCAGTATTTT. Translated, it gives CASRLVRRMGDTQYF.

The chain carries TRBV7-2 and TRBJ2-3; TRBD2 matches at 9 bases. The CDR3 loop spans 15 amino acids. Per germline, CDR1 SGHTA and CDR2 FQGNSA. V lost 5 bases to trimming and J lost 3 bases; unmatched junction nucleotides: 6. CDR3 in amino acids: CASSPWTSATDTQYF. Here the CDR3 DNA reads TGTGCCAGCAGCCCATGGACTAGCGCGACAGATACGCAGTATTTT.